Listed below are T cell receptor beta chains from one sample, sequenced in a study of regulatory T cells in long-lasting Graves disease. TCRdb re-derived calls from the multiplex PCR reads in MiXCR, one entry per CDR3 protein. The sample yields about 400,000 distinct CDR3 sequences, around 20% seen once. Source: peripheral blood mononuclear cells (PBMCs), taken when the disease was refractory, from a patient treated with antithyroid drugs. These receptors came from a female donor with Graves disease. CDR3s include the opening cysteine and the closing phenylalanine or tryptophan. Each record gives: clone size, V gene, J gene, D gene, CDR3 DNA, CDR3 protein. A D gene is named only where the DNA matches it firmly. For some rows the clone size is stated as once, few or many, or as a class when expanded; others skip it.

size: few
V: TRBV9
J: TRBJ2-2
D: NA
DNA: TGTGCCAGCAGCGTAGCCGGATCGAACACCGGGGAGCTGTTTTTT
CDR3: CASSVAGSNTGELFF

size: many
V: TRBV6-1
J: TRBJ1-1
D: TRBD1
DNA: TGTGCCAGCAGTAGGCAGGGGGCCGGTGAAGCTTTCTTT
CDR3: CASSRQGAGEAFF

size: few
V: TRBV9
J: TRBJ2-5
D: TRBD2
DNA: TGTGCCAGCAGCGCGACTAGCGTCTCGGAGACCCAGTACTTC
CDR3: CASSATSVSETQYF

size: NA
V: TRBV28
J: TRBJ2-3
D: TRBD2
DNA: TGTGCCACTGGGGGGGAGACACCCACAGATACGCAGTATTTT
CDR3: CATGGETPTDTQYF

size: NA
V: TRBV5-1
J: TRBJ2-5
D: NA
DNA: TGCGCCAGCAGGGTGGAGGAGACCCAGTACTTC
CDR3: CASRVEETQYF

size: many
V: TRBV20-1
J: TRBJ1-1
D: NA
DNA: TGCAGCGCCAGGCACAGGAATGAAGCTTTCTTT
CDR3: CSARHRNEAFF

size: many
V: TRBV15
J: TRBJ1-2
D: TRBD1
DNA: TGTGCCACCAGCGAGCGGACAGGGGGCGCGGAGGGCTACACCTTC
CDR3: CATSERTGGAEGYTF

size: NA
V: TRBV30
J: TRBJ2-1
D: TRBD2
DNA: TGTGCCTGGAGTGGGACTAGCGGGAGTAATGAGCAGTTCTTC
CDR3: CAWSGTSGSNEQFF

size: few
V: TRBV3-2
J: TRBJ1-4
D: NA
DNA: TGTGCCAGCAGCCAAGCAGGGGGAGTAACTAATGAAAAACTGTTTTTT
CDR3: CASSQAGGVTNEKLFF

size: NA
V: TRBV6-1
J: TRBJ2-7
D: TRBD1
DNA: TGTGCCAGCGCCCGGACAGGGGTCTCCTACGAGCAGTACTTC
CDR3: CASARTGVSYEQYF

size: many
V: TRBV24-1
J: TRBJ1-1
D: TRBD1
DNA: TGTGCCACCAGTGATTCATCGAAAAGACAGGGTGACACTGAAGCTTTCTTT
CDR3: CATSDSSKRQGDTEAFF

size: few
V: TRBV7-2
J: TRBJ2-5
D: TRBD2
DNA: TGTGCCAGCAGCCCTGGACTAGCGGGGAAAGAGACCCAGTACTTC
CDR3: CASSPGLAGKETQYF

size: NA
V: TRBV6-2/TRBV6-3
J: TRBJ1-2
D: NA
DNA: TGTGCCAGCAGTACCGGGTTGGCTGGCTACACCTTC
CDR3: CASSTGLAGYTF

size: many
V: TRBV30
J: TRBJ1-2
D: TRBD1
DNA: TGTGCCTGGAGCCCCGGGACAGCTAACTATGGCTACACCTTC
CDR3: CAWSPGTANYGYTF

size: NA
V: TRBV7-8
J: TRBJ2-2
D: NA
DNA: TGTGCCAGCAGCTTAGATCTGAGACAGTTGAACACCGGGGAGCTGTTTTTT
CDR3: CASSLDLRQLNTGELFF

size: NA
V: TRBV10-3
J: TRBJ1-5
D: NA
DNA: TGTGCCATCAGTGAGTCGGGAGGGTTGACCCAGCATTTT
CDR3: CAISESGGLTQHF

size: few
V: TRBV9
J: TRBJ2-5
D: NA
DNA: TGTGCCAGCAGCGTAGACACAGTACAAGAGACCCAGTACTTC
CDR3: CASSVDTVQETQYF

size: NA
V: TRBV27
J: TRBJ2-2
D: NA
DNA: TGTGCCAGCAGTGCAGACAAGAACACCGGGGAGCTGTTTTTT
CDR3: CASSADKNTGELFF

size: NA
V: TRBV3-1
J: TRBJ1-1
D: NA
DNA: TGTGCCAGCAGGGGCGGCAGTTCCCCTGAAGCTTTCTTT
CDR3: CASRGGSSPEAFF

size: few
V: TRBV7-2
J: TRBJ2-5
D: NA
DNA: TGTGCCAGCAGCTTTCTCGGGACACTTGAGACCCAGTACTTC
CDR3: CASSFLGTLETQYF

size: many
V: TRBV7-6
J: TRBJ1-5
D: NA
DNA: TGTGCCAGCAGCTTAGGAGGAGAAGGGCAGCCCCAGCATTTT
CDR3: CASSLGGEGQPQHF

size: few
V: TRBV11-1
J: TRBJ2-7
D: TRBD1
DNA: TGTGCCAGCAGGTGGACAGGGGAGGACGAGCAGTACTTC
CDR3: CASRWTGEDEQYF

size: few
V: TRBV7-2
J: TRBJ2-2
D: TRBD2
DNA: TGTGCCTCGGCCGGGCTAGCGGGAGTGGTCACCGGGGAGCTGTTTTTT
CDR3: CASAGLAGVVTGELFF

size: NA
V: TRBV18
J: TRBJ2-7
D: NA
DNA: TGTGCCAGCTCACCGACGAACCTCCCCTACGAGCAGTACTTC
CDR3: CASSPTNLPYEQYF

size: NA
V: TRBV5-5
J: TRBJ1-1
D: NA
DNA: TGTGCCAGCAGCTTGTTTTTGGACACTGAAGCTTTCTTT
CDR3: CASSLFLDTEAFF

size: many
V: TRBV7-9
J: TRBJ2-7
D: NA
DNA: TGTGCCAGCAGCTTAATGGGGATCCACGAGCAGTACTTC
CDR3: CASSLMGIHEQYF

size: many
V: TRBV6-5
J: TRBJ2-5
D: NA
DNA: TGTGCCAGCAGTTACAGAGGAAACCAAGAGACCCAGTACTTC
CDR3: CASSYRGNQETQYF

size: many
V: TRBV28
J: TRBJ2-7
D: NA
DNA: TGTGCCAGCAGACCAAGCAACCTCTACGAGCAGTACTTC
CDR3: CASRPSNLYEQYF

size: many
V: TRBV12-3/TRBV12-4
J: TRBJ1-5
D: TRBD1
DNA: TGTGCCAGCAGTTGGTCCGGGACAGGGGGTTATAGCAATCAGCCCCAGCATTTT
CDR3: CASSWSGTGGYSNQPQHF

size: many
V: TRBV20-1
J: TRBJ1-4
D: NA
DNA: TGCAGCCCGGACGTTCAAGGTCGGAAAGTGTTTTTT
CDR3: CSPDVQGRKVFF

size: few
V: TRBV7-2
J: TRBJ2-7
D: NA
DNA: TGTGCCAGCAGCTTATGGCCCATGGACGAGCAGTACTTC
CDR3: CASSLWPMDEQYF

size: NA
V: TRBV6-2/TRBV6-3
J: TRBJ1-5
D: NA
DNA: TGTGCCAGCAGTTGGGACATGTATCAGCCCCAGCATTTT
CDR3: CASSWDMYQPQHF

size: many
V: TRBV7-2
J: TRBJ2-5
D: NA
DNA: TGTGCCAGCAGCAACCGGGTCTCTGAGGGACAAGAGACCCAGTACTTC
CDR3: CASSNRVSEGQETQYF

size: few
V: TRBV4-1
J: TRBJ1-2
D: NA
DNA: TGCGCCAGCAGCCAAGATACCGGAGACTATGGCTACACCTTC
CDR3: CASSQDTGDYGYTF

size: NA
V: TRBV27
J: TRBJ2-4
D: TRBD2
DNA: TGTGCCAGCAGTTCATACGGGACTAGCGGGAGGGCCGACGCCAAAAACATTCAGTACTTC
CDR3: CASSSYGTSGRADAKNIQYF

size: few
V: TRBV30
J: TRBJ2-7
D: NA
DNA: TGTGCCTGGAGGGATAGAGGGTCCTACGAGCAGTACTTC
CDR3: CAWRDRGSYEQYF

size: many
V: TRBV5-1
J: TRBJ2-7
D: NA
DNA: TGCGCCAGCAGGATTCGGGACGGACGCTACGAGCAGTACTTC
CDR3: CASRIRDGRYEQYF

size: NA
V: TRBV28
J: TRBJ2-7
D: TRBD1
DNA: TGTGCCAGCGCAGGGGGCGGGACAGGGAGTTACTACGAGCAGTACTTC
CDR3: CASAGGGTGSYYEQYF

size: NA
V: TRBV20-1
J: TRBJ1-2
D: NA
DNA: TGCAGTGCTAGAACGGGGGGGGGAAACTATGGCTACACCTTC
CDR3: CSARTGGGNYGYTF

size: many
V: TRBV10-3
J: TRBJ2-7
D: NA
DNA: TGTGCCATCAGTGAAAAAGAATCTACAGTCAACTACGAGCAGTACTTC
CDR3: CAISEKESTVNYEQYF

size: many
V: TRBV7-2
J: TRBJ1-2
D: NA
DNA: TGTGCCAGCAGCTTTGGGTCGATGGATTATGGCTACACCTTC
CDR3: CASSFGSMDYGYTF

size: NA
V: TRBV19
J: TRBJ1-1
D: NA
DNA: TGTGCCAGTAACCGTTGGGGTTGGAACACTGAAGCTTTCTTT
CDR3: CASNRWGWNTEAFF

size: NA
V: TRBV18
J: TRBJ2-3
D: TRBD1
DNA: TGTGCCAGCTCACCTGGACAGGGAGGCACAGATACGCAGTATTTT
CDR3: CASSPGQGGTDTQYF

size: NA
V: TRBV4-2
J: TRBJ1-6
D: NA
DNA: TGTGCCAGCAGCCAAGTACTTGATAATTCACCCCTCCACTTT
CDR3: CASSQVLDNSPLHF

size: NA
V: TRBV4-3
J: TRBJ2-2
D: NA
DNA: TGCGCCAGCAGCCAAGATGTGAGAGCGGAATACACCGGGGAGCTGTTTTTT
CDR3: CASSQDVRAEYTGELFF

size: few
V: TRBV6-2/TRBV6-3
J: TRBJ1-5
D: NA
DNA: TGTGCCAGCTGTACAGCTAAGAATCAGCCCCAGCATTTT
CDR3: CASCTAKNQPQHF

size: few
V: TRBV6-5
J: TRBJ1-1
D: NA
DNA: TGTGCCAGCAGTTGGGACCGGTTGGCGAACACTGAAGCTTTCTTT
CDR3: CASSWDRLANTEAFF

size: many
V: TRBV5-1
J: TRBJ1-4
D: NA
DNA: TGCGCCAGCAGCTATGGGGCAACTAATGAAAAACTGTTTTTT
CDR3: CASSYGATNEKLFF

size: many
V: TRBV27
J: TRBJ1-1
D: NA
DNA: TGTGCCAGCATGGCAGGACAGAACACTGAAGCTTTCTTT
CDR3: CASMAGQNTEAFF

size: few
V: TRBV6-5
J: TRBJ2-7
D: NA
DNA: TGTGCCAGCAGTTACCCCGGACAGCGCAGCTCCTACGAGCAGTACTTC
CDR3: CASSYPGQRSSYEQYF